Each of the 13 T cell receptor beta chains below was sequenced from the same sample in a study of shared clonotypes between healthy human individuals. This table comes from immunoSEQ multiplex PCR, and its TCRdb copy is limited to in-frame clones, with some not included. The sample has more than 400,000 clones; 96% are singletons. Sequencing was carried out using naive CD4+ T cells sorted from blood. Described subset: CD45RA+ positively selected. These receptors came from a woman aged 30 to 39 in good health.

The J gene is TRBJ2-1, the V gene TRBV12-2; the table's D call of TRBD2 was not tested on the DNA. TRBV12-2 is flagged as a pseudogene. The CDR3 has 16 amino acids. CDR3: CASRPPLAGEYNEQFF. The DNA for the CDR3 is TGTGCAAGTCGACCCCCCCTAGCGGGAGAATACAATGAGCAGTTCTTC.

This clone is a singleton in its sample. V gene TRBV9 combines with J gene TRBJ2-2; D gene ambiguous. Germline assignment: CDR1 SGDLS and CDR2 YYNGEE. CDR3 length: 13 amino acids. The germline V and J ends were trimmed by 0 bases and 6 bases, with 6 bases remaining between them. Here the CDR3 DNA reads TGTGCCAGCAGCGTAGTGGGTGCCGGGGAGCTGTTTTTT. Amino acids: CASSVVGAGELFF.

The rearrangement joins TRBV7-2 to TRBJ1-2; tentatively, D is TRBD1 (5 bases). Looked up from germline, CDR1 is SGHTA and CDR2 is FQGNSA. Trimming removed 10 bases at V and 7 bases at J, with 19 bases between. The CDR3 runs to 13 residues. The CDR3 region is CATPVVGVGGYTF. The CDR3 DNA reads TGTGCCACCCCAGTCGTGGGGGTGGGTGGCTACACCTTC.

A note on this clone: Germline is not matched at one junction end, which may reflect a read error. The chain has TRBV4-1 and TRBJ1-2; D perhaps matches TRBD1 (5 bases). Germline assignment: CDR1 MGHRA and CDR2 YSYEKL. The CDR3 is 17 amino acids. As DNA, the CDR3 is TGCGCCAGCAGTCAAGATCTTTTGGGGACTGTCAATTATGGCTACACCTTC. Translated: CASSQDLLGTVNYGYTF.

This clone turned up a few times. This chain connects TRBV2 to TRBJ1-4; D not certain. The CDR3 runs to 12 residues. Germline CDR1 reads SNHLY; CDR2 reads FYNNEI. The V end lost 7 bases, the J end lost 4 bases, and 7 bases lay between the germline ends. This CDR3 is CASKTDNEKLFF. The CDR3 DNA is TGTGCCAGCAAGACCGATAATGAAAAACTGTTTTTT.

The chain employs TRBV5-1 and TRBJ2-3; tentative D call: TRBD1 (5 bases). The CDR3 contains 14 residues. Germline CDR1 is SGHRS and CDR2 is YFSETQ. The germline V and J ends were trimmed by 5 bases and 2 bases, with 12 bases remaining between them. CDR3 sequence reads: CASRYDSNTDTQYF. For the CDR3, the DNA is TGCGCCAGCAGATATGACAGTAACACAGATACGCAGTATTTT.

This chain links TRBV28 with TRBJ1-2; 7 nucleotides align to TRBD1. V shed 8 bases and J 5 bases; nucleotides not matched to a gene: 8. This CDR3 is built from 13 residues. Per germline, CDR1 MDHEN and CDR2 SYDVKM. The CDR3 coding sequence is TGTGCCAGCGGGACAGCAAAATTTTATGGCTACACCTTC. Residues: CASGTAKFYGYTF.

The J gene is TRBJ2-6, the V gene TRBV19; D is undetermined. CDR1 is LNHDA, CDR2 SQIVND, per germline (reference sequence). The CDR3 covers 14 residues. The V end lost 1 base, the J end lost 3 bases, and 4 bases lay between the germline ends. DNA of the CDR3: TGTGCCAGTAGTATAGTGGATGGGGCCAACGTCCTGACTTTC. Its protein is CASSIVDGANVLTF.

The chain employs TRBV7-9 and TRBJ2-7, with 7 nucleotides matching TRBD1. CDR1 SEHNR and CDR2 FQNEAQ come from the germline V gene (reference sequence). The CDR3 has 15 amino acids. V trimming: 1 base; J trimming: 4 bases; junction bases outside the gene matches: 7. In nucleotides, the CDR3 is TGTGCCAGCAGCTTAGGGACAGGCTTGGGGTACGAGCAGTACTTC. Amino acids: CASSLGTGLGYEQYF.

The J gene is TRBJ2-1, the V gene TRBV4-1, with D perhaps TRBD2 (5 bases). Trimming removed 4 bases from V and 0 bases from J, with 13 bases in between. The germline V gene has CDR1 MGHRA and CDR2 YSYEKL. The CDR3 has 16 amino acids. The CDR3 sequence is CASSRLGLSSYNEQFF. DNA for the CDR3: TGCGCCAGCAGCCGCTTAGGACTTAGCTCCTACAATGAGCAGTTCTTC.

This clone showed up just a few times. The chain carries TRBV7-9 and TRBJ2-7; D is possibly TRBD1 or TRBD2 (5 bases each). This CDR3 spans 12 amino acids. In germline, CDR1 is SEHNR, CDR2 FQNEAQ (reference sequence). V lost 4 bases and J lost 7, with 11 bases in between. The DNA for the CDR3 is TGTGCCAGCAGCTCGGGGACGGCAGAGCAGTACTTC. Translation: CASSSGTAEQYF.

V gene TRBV28 combines with J gene TRBJ1-2; D uncertain. This CDR3 contains 18 residues. The germline CDR1 and CDR2 sequences are MDHEN and SYDVKM. V was pared by 6 bases and J by 4 bases, with 27 bases between. This CDR3 is CASRSGAALTLGIYGYTF. The CDR3 DNA is TGTGCCAGCAGGTCGGGAGCGGCCCTAACTCTGGGTATCTATGGCTACACCTTC.

The rearrangement joins TRBV14 to TRBJ1-1, with unresolved D. CDR3 length: 13 residues. In germline, CDR1 is SGHDN, CDR2 FVKESK. V was shortened by 4 bases and J by 0 bases, with 6 bases between the two germline ends. DNA of the CDR3: TGTGCCAGCAGCCGATCGATGAACACTGAAGCTTTCTTT. Its protein product is CASSRSMNTEAFF.